The entry that follows covers one T cell receptor beta chain sequence. Templates that were synthetic TCR analogs were spiked into each PCR. Clones were sequenced by immunoSEQ multiplex PCR, and TCRdb holds only the in-frame ones, with some missing. This sample yields about 100,000 clones, of which approximately 91% are seen a single time; almost 0.95% belongs to the top ten. This specimen comes from a study of PD-L1 blockade in urothelial cancer. At the level of the study: Anywhere from 0 to 3 prior chemotherapy regimens had been received by patients. Blood drawn 3 weeks (second dose) and 6 weeks after treatment start was analyzed.

The junction had 5 bases not matched to a gene; V was cut back by 2 bases and J by 6 bases. This CDR3 has 14 residues. Germline-derived CDR1 and CDR2 are MNHEY and SVGAGI. This TCR was sampled from an elderly woman with urothelial cancer. The V gene is TRBV6-5, the J gene TRBJ1-1; 8 nucleotides line up with TRBD1. The input for sequencing was PBMCs, taken around atezolizumab (anti-PD-L1) treatment. The CDR3 is CASSYLDRGAEAFF. CDR3 coding DNA: TGTGCCAGCAGTTACCTTGACAGGGGCGCTGAAGCTTTCTTT.